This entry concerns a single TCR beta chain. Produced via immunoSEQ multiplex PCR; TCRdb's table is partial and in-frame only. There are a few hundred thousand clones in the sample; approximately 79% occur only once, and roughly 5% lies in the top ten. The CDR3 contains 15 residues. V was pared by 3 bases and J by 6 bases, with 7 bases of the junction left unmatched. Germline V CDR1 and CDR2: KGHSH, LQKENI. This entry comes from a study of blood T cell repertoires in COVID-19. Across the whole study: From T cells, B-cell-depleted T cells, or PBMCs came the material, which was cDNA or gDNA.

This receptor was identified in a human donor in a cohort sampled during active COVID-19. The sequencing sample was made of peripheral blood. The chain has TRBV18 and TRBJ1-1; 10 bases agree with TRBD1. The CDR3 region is CASSPLRQGASEAFF. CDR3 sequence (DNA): TGTGCCAGCTCACCGTTAAGACAGGGGGCTTCTGAAGCTTTCTTT.